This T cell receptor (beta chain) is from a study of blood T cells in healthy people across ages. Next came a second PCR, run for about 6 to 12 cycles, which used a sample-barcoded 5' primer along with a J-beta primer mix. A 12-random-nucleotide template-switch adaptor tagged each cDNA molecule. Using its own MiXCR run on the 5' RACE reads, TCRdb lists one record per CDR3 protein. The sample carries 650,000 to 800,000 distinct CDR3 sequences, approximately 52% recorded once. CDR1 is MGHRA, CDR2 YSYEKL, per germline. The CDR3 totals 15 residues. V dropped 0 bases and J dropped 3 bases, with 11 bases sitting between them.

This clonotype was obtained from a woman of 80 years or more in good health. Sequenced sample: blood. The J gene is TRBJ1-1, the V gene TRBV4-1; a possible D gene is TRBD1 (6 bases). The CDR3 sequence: CASSQEAGGYTEAFF. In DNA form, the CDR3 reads TGCGCCAGCAGCCAAGAAGCGGGGGGCTACACTGAAGCTTTCTTT.